These 15 T cell receptor beta chains were sequenced from one sample in a study of CD8+ T cells in alopecia areata. Extracted RNA was reverse transcribed into cDNA, the sequencing template. Profiling relied on immunoSEQ multiplex PCR, and the TCRdb table lists in-frame clones only, not all of them. The table shows 200,000 to 250,000 clones, with approximately 52% occurring only once. Source: CD4+ T cells sorted from blood, taken at week 0. These receptors originate from a human donor with alopecia areata.

The chain is built from TRBV6-5 and TRBJ2-7, with unresolved D. Trimming removed 7 bases from V and 1 base from J, with 8 bases in between. There are 12 residues in the CDR3. Per germline, CDR1 MNHEY and CDR2 SVGAGI. CDR3 nucleotides: TGTGCCAGCACGGACCTATCCTACGAGCAGTACTTC. This gives the protein CASTDLSYEQYF.

Details on this clone: The junction departs from germline at one end; a sequencing error may be responsible. The chain carries TRBV7-9 and TRBJ2-7; the D is unclear. Germline V gives CDR1 SEHNR, CDR2 FQNEAQ (reference sequence). CDR3 size: 11 residues. The CDR3 DNA sequence: TGTGCCAGCAGCTTAGTGGGTCCCCCCCTCTTC. Translating it yields CASSLVGPPLF. Filled out from reference TRBV7-9 and TRBJ2-7, the complete variable domain reads DTGVSQNPRHKITKRGQNVTFRCDPISEHNRLYWYRQTLGQGPEFLTYFQNEAQLEKSRLLSDRFSAERPKGSFSTLEIQRTEQGDSAMYLCASSLVGPPLFGPGTRLTVT.

The chain uses TRBV14 and TRBJ1-2; D uncertain. CDR3 length: 12 amino acids. V was clipped by 3 bases and J by 5 bases, with 7 bases between them. Germline CDR1 reads SGHDN; CDR2 reads FVKESK. CDR3 protein: CASSQRGYGYTF. The CDR3 DNA is TGTGCCAGCAGCCAGCGCGGGTATGGCTACACCTTC.

J is TRBJ2-7 and V is TRBV5-1; D might be TRBD1 or TRBD2, each matching 5 bases. Trimming left V 5 bases short and J 4 bases short, with 22 bases between. Germline V lookup: CDR1 SGHRS, CDR2 YFSETQ. CDR3 length equals 16 residues. This chain's CDR3 is CASSFGHGDGIYEQYF. As DNA, the CDR3 is TGCGCCAGCAGTTTCGGGCACGGGGACGGAATATACGAGCAGTACTTC.

This rearrangement joins TRBV6-1 to TRBJ2-1, with TRBD1 matching 9 bases. With V trimmed by 7 bases and J by 8 bases, 3 bases remained unmatched. The CDR3 has 12 residues. Germline-derived CDR1 and CDR2 are MNHNS and SASEGT. Here the CDR3 reads CASKDRGYEQFF. The CDR3 coding sequence is TGTGCCAGCAAGGACAGGGGATATGAGCAGTTCTTC.

In this sample, this clone turned up many times. The chain employs TRBV27 and TRBJ1-1; possibly TRBD1 for D (5 bases). CDR1 MNHEY and CDR2 SMNVEV come from the germline V gene (reference sequence). The length of the CDR3 is 11 residues. The V gene lost 6 bases and the J gene lost 6 bases, with 8 bases spanning the gap. The CDR3, as DNA: TGTGCCAGCAGCTGGGGGGCTGAAGCTTTCTTT. Its protein product is CASSWGAEAFF.

This clone was picked up a small number of times. The chain carries TRBV29-1 and TRBJ1-4; D remains unclear. Between the trimmed V and J ends, which lost 4 bases and 8 bases, there was a span of 14 bases. The CDR3 has 13 residues. In germline, CDR1 is SQVTM, CDR2 ANQGSEA. The CDR3 region is CSVVRPLTEKLFF. CDR3 nucleotide sequence: TGCAGCGTTGTAAGGCCGCTTACCGAAAAACTGTTTTTT.

This chain links TRBV14 with TRBJ2-7; D is unresolved. The germline V gene encodes CDR1 SGHDN and CDR2 FVKESK. V lost 1 base, J lost 2 bases, and 12 bases lay in between. This CDR3 has 15 amino acids. As DNA, the CDR3 is TGTGCCAGCAGCCAAGGATGGCCTGACCCCTACGAGCAGTACTTC. Its protein is CASSQGWPDPYEQYF.

This chain links TRBV27 with TRBJ2-7, with 9 bases that match TRBD1. Germline assignment: CDR1 MNHEY and CDR2 SMNVEV (reference sequence). After removal of 5 bases from V and 6 bases from J, the junction contained 8 bases not matched to a gene. This CDR3 comprises 14 residues. CDR3 sequence (DNA): TGTGCCAGCAGTCTCGGACAGGGGACTGTCGAGCAGTACTTC. Encoded protein: CASSLGQGTVEQYF.

This clone has just a few counts. V and J are TRBV29-1 and TRBJ2-3; 10 nucleotides agree with TRBD1. Germline CDR1 is SQVTM and CDR2 is ANQGSEA. The CDR3 is 14 residues long. J gave up 3 bases and V 6 bases, and 6 bases lay outside the gene matches. CDR3 sequence reads: CSVERTGGTDTQYF. The CDR3 region has the DNA TGCAGCGTCGAAAGGACAGGGGGTACAGATACGCAGTATTTT.

This clone is a singleton in its sample. In DNA form, the CDR3 reads TGCGCCAGCAGCCAAGCGAGCCCCACTGAAGCTTTCTTT. This sequence encodes CASSQASPTEAFF. The V and J genes are TRBV4-1 and TRBJ1-1, with D hard to call. This CDR3 is built from 13 residues. V lost 1 base, J lost 4 bases, and 7 bases lay in between. Per the germline V gene, CDR1 is MGHRA and CDR2 is YSYEKL.

This sequence joins TRBV6-5 and TRBJ2-7; possibly TRBD1 or TRBD2 for D (5 bases each). Deletions cut 5 bases from V and 2 bases from J, with 10 bases between. The CDR3 has 13 amino acids. Germline CDR1 is MNHEY and CDR2 is SVGAGI. Here the CDR3 reads CASSVGTAYEQYF. The CDR3 DNA reads as TGTGCCAGCAGTGTGGGGACCGCCTACGAGCAGTACTTC.

This chain links TRBV19 with TRBJ2-2; tentatively, D is TRBD1 or TRBD2 (7 bases each). Germline V gene sequence: CDR1 LNHDA, CDR2 SQIVND (reference sequence). Trimming took off 6 bases at V and 7 bases at J, with 15 bases between the two ends. There are 14 residues in the CDR3. This CDR3 is CASSPRGGFGELFF. In DNA, the CDR3 is TGTGCCAGTAGCCCCAGGGGGGGGTTCGGGGAGCTGTTTTTT.

The V gene is TRBV2, the J gene TRBJ1-2; 8 bases fit TRBD1. This CDR3 contains 15 residues. V gave up 5 bases and J gave up 8 bases; unmatched junction bases: 13. Germline assignment: CDR1 SNHLY and CDR2 FYNNEI. CDR3 DNA sequence: TGTGCCAGCAGTCTGGACAGGGCGACGTCTCGGGGCTACACCTTC. Translated, it gives CASSLDRATSRGYTF. Filled out from reference TRBV2 and TRBJ1-2, the complete variable domain reads EPEVTQTPSHQVTQMGQEVILRCVPISNHLYFYWYRQILGQKVEFLVSFYNNEISEKSEIFDDQFSVERPDGSNFTLKIRSTKLEDSAMYFCASSLDRATSRGYTFGSGTRLTVV.

This clone was observed a handful of times. The genes are TRBV5-1 and TRBJ2-7; perhaps TRBD2 as D (6 bases). The CDR3 spans 16 residues. V gave up 4 bases and J gave up 0 bases, with 17 bases separating them. Looked up from germline, CDR1 is SGHRS and CDR2 is YFSETQ. The CDR3 DNA sequence: TGCGCCAGCAGCCCAGATCTAGCGTTGAGCTCCTACGAGCAGTACTTC. It translates to CASSPDLALSSYEQYF.